The source of this T cell receptor beta chain is a study of blood T cells in healthy people across ages. Study-wide results and caveats: Per-million-T-cell TCR beta diversity fell roughly linearly with age.

This clonotype was counted ten times or more. Its antigen is unknown. Isolation yielded PBMCs, at least 6.5 million per sample, in every case. A second about 6 to 12 cycle PCR used barcoded and J-beta primers. Sequencing of every sample gave 2.5 million or more CDR3-containing paired-end reads. TCRdb independently ran MiXCR on the 5' RACE reads; one entry per CDR3 protein. In the table there are 1.6 million or so distinct CDR3 sequences, almost 35% of which are singletons. The sample taken for sequencing was blood. This TCR came from a woman younger than 45 in good health.

CDR3 bases: TGTGCCAGCTCGACGGTTGACAGGGTTGGCTACACCTTC. Encoded protein: CASSTVDRVGYTF. This rearrangement joins TRBV18 to TRBJ1-2, with TRBD1 matching over 7 bases. V shed 6 bases, J shed 7 bases, and the junction held 8 bases outside the gene matches. Germline loops: CDR1 KGHSH, CDR2 LQKENI. This CDR3 contains 13 residues.